The T cell receptor (beta chain) under discussion was sequenced for a study of beta chain features in type 1 diabetes. The study's findings and limits: Whatever favoring of shorter templates PCR might show would apply equally to patients and controls. Fewer insertions but more deletions were seen at VDJ junctions in type 1 diabetes patients.

The germline V gene encodes CDR1 MNHEY and CDR2 SMNVEV (reference sequence). CDR3 length: 14 residues. V shed 6 bases and J shed 3 bases, with 14 bases lying between them. Sampling consisted of one heparinised blood draw per donor, averaging roughly 110 mL. Based on CD45RO/CCR7/CD25/CD127/CD95/CD27, CD4+ regulatory, stem cell-like memory, naive and central memory cells were sorted. As for this clone: Its antigen is unidentified.

Of the isolated RNA, all was reverse transcribed, and so the sequenced material was expressed TCRB transcripts. Repertoires were generated with immunoSEQ multiplex PCR, while TCRdb's copy carries only in-frame clones and drops some. This table holds around 160,000 clones, roughly 48% found once. This sequence originates from a man younger than 35 in good health. The material sequenced was Tregs from blood. The chain combines TRBV27 with TRBJ1-1; possibly TRBD1 for D (6 bases). The CDR3 region has the DNA TGTGCCAGCAGACTACGAGGGGGTTACACTGAAGCTTTCTTT. Amino acids: CASRLRGGYTEAFF.